These 25 T cell receptor beta chains originate from one sample sequenced in a study of T cells after yellow fever vaccination. TCRdb redid the calling of the 5' RACE reads with MiXCR, one entry per CDR3 protein. In the table there are hundreds of thousands of distinct CDR3 sequences, more than 3% of which are singletons. The sample was PBMCs, taken on the day of the yellow fever booster vaccination. The receptors derive from a man aged 18-30 years who received the YFV17D yellow fever vaccine.

The rearrangement joins TRBV4-1 to TRBJ1-1; D is undetermined. CDR3 size: 11 residues. With 1 base removed from V and 11 bases from J, the gap between germline ends came to 8 bases. Germline V lookup: CDR1 MGHRA, CDR2 YSYEKL. In nucleotides, the CDR3 is TGCGCCAGCAGCCAAGGAGGAGAGGCTTTCTTT. Translating gives CASSQGGEAFF.

This clonotype was detected ten times or more. V gene TRBV4-3 combines with J gene TRBJ1-4, with D uncertain. The V gene lost 0 bases and the J gene lost 4 bases, with 12 bases spanning the gap. The CDR3 length is 16 residues. In germline, CDR1 is LGHNA, CDR2 YSLEER. CDR3: CASSQDRNMDNEKLFF. CDR3 DNA: TGCGCCAGCAGCCAAGATCGGAACATGGATAATGAAAAACTGTTTTTT.

This clonotype was seen many times. The rearrangement links TRBV5-1 to TRBJ2-6; a possible D gene is TRBD1 (5 bases). Deletions cut 1 base from V and 0 bases from J, with 14 bases between. Looked up from germline, CDR1 is SGHRS and CDR2 is YFSETQ. This CDR3 contains 18 residues. The CDR3, as DNA: TGCGCCAGCAGCTTGTCTATGACAGTGAGCTCTGGGGCCAACGTCCTGACTTTC. Amino acids: CASSLSMTVSSGANVLTF.

There are many counts of this clonotype. The chain combines TRBV2 with TRBJ2-2; 11 bases line up with TRBD1. Germline V gene lookup returns CDR1 SNHLY and CDR2 FYNNEI. There are 16 residues in the CDR3. V was pared by 6 bases and J by 5 bases, with 8 bases of the junction left unmatched. This CDR3 reads CASRDGQGARTGELFF. The CDR3 coding sequence is TGTGCCAGCAGGGACGGACAGGGGGCGCGAACCGGGGAGCTGTTTTTT.

V and J are TRBV20-1 and TRBJ2-5; 9 nucleotides match TRBD2. V shed 2 bases, J shed 2 bases, and the junction held 6 bases outside the gene matches. This CDR3 comprises 15 residues. Per the germline V gene, CDR1 is DFQATT and CDR2 is SNEGSKA (reference sequence). The CDR3: CSARKGLAGQETQYF. CDR3 nucleotide sequence: TGCAGTGCTAGAAAGGGTCTAGCGGGGCAAGAGACCCAGTACTTC.

This clonotype was recorded many times. The chain carries TRBV12-3 or TRBV12-4 and TRBJ2-7; perhaps TRBD1 as D (5 bases). CDR3 length: 16 residues. Trimming shortened V by 2 bases and J by 6 bases, and 20 bases separated the two germline ends. CDR3 sequence reads: CASSLNSGPAGSEQYV. The CDR3 DNA is TGTGCCAGCAGTTTAAATTCGGGCCCTGCAGGGTCCGAGCAGTACGTC.

This clonotype was counted only a few times. The rearrangement joins TRBV9 to TRBJ1-1; possible D gene TRBD1, 5 bases. The V end lost 0 bases, the J end lost 5 bases, and 8 bases lay between the germline ends. The CDR3 length is 13 residues. The germline CDR1 and CDR2 sequences are SGDLS and YYNGEE. The CDR3 protein is CASSVGGETEAFF. The CDR3 DNA follows: TGTGCCAGCAGCGTAGGGGGGGAAACTGAAGCTTTCTTT.

Only a few counts were recorded for this clonotype. The chain links TRBV12-3 or TRBV12-4 to TRBJ1-2, with a weak D call TRBD1 (6 bases). V was shortened by 3 bases and J by 8 bases, with 19 bases between the two germline ends. The CDR3 is made up of 15 amino acids. CDR3 DNA sequence: TGTGCCAGCAGTTTGTACCAGGGGAGGGCTAAGGGCTACACCTTC. This gives the protein CASSLYQGRAKGYTF.

This clonotype was observed many times. This chain joins TRBV20-1 and TRBJ1-2; no reliable D call. CDR3 length equals 10 residues. CDR1 and CDR2 (germline): DFQATT, SNEGSKA (reference sequence). CDR3 sequence: CSPSGYGYTF. CDR3 sequence (DNA): TGCTCCCCTTCTGGATATGGCTACACCTTC.

This clonotype was detected a few times. The V gene is TRBV14, the J gene TRBJ2-7; a possible D gene is TRBD1 (6 bases). The V and J ends lost 1 base and 2 bases respectively, with 24 bases between them. This CDR3 has 19 amino acids. The germline CDR1 and CDR2 sequences are SGHDN and FVKESK. The CDR3, as DNA: TGTGCCAGCAGCCAAGCAATAATAAAACAGGACAGAGAAACCTACGAGCAGTACTTC. It codes for CASSQAIIKQDRETYEQYF.

The rearrangement uses TRBV20-1 and TRBJ1-2; D is possibly TRBD1 (5 bases). V shed 5 bases and J shed 3 bases, with 16 bases lying between them. The CDR3 is 14 amino acids. CDR1 is DFQATT and CDR2 is SNEGSKA in the germline V gene (reference sequence). The CDR3, as DNA: TGCAGTGCTTACCCCTTGGGGGGGGACTATGGCTACACCTTC. Translation: CSAYPLGGDYGYTF.

This clonotype came up a few times. The chain uses TRBV11-3 and TRBJ2-2, with 7 bases lining up with TRBD2. The CDR3 length is 15 residues. Unmatched junction bases numbered 7, after V lost 7 bases and J lost 2 bases. From germline, CDR1 is SGHNT and CDR2 YENEEA. In DNA form, the CDR3 reads TGTGCCAGCAAAAGTGGCGGGGGAAACACCGGGGAGCTGTTTTTT. Its protein is CASKSGGGNTGELFF.

This clonotype was observed at least ten times. CDR3 sequence: CANSPASGVTDTQYF. Written as DNA, the CDR3 is TGTGCCAACTCGCCGGCTAGCGGGGTGACAGATACGCAGTATTTT. The rearrangement joins TRBV10-3 to TRBJ2-3; 9 bases agree with TRBD2. The V segment lost 10 bases and the J segment 3 bases; nucleotides outside the gene matches: 11. The CDR3 extends over 15 amino acids. The germline CDR1 and CDR2 sequences are ENHRY and SYGVKD.

V and J are TRBV9 and TRBJ2-2, with TRBD1 matching over 8 bases. V lost 4 bases, J lost 5 bases, and 10 bases stayed unmatched. CDR1 is SGDLS and CDR2 is YYNGEE in the germline V gene. The length of the CDR3 is 16 residues. CDR3 sequence reads: CASSPRQGKGTGELFF. The DNA of the CDR3 is TGTGCCAGCAGCCCTCGACAGGGGAAAGGAACCGGGGAGCTGTTTTTT.

This clonotype has only a few counts. V is TRBV7-2 and J is TRBJ2-3; D is perhaps TRBD1 (5 bases). The ends were cut back, 1 base at V and 1 base at J, with 12 bases in the middle. CDR3 length: 16 residues. Looked up from germline, CDR1 is SGHTA and CDR2 is FQGNSA. DNA of the CDR3: TGTGCCAGCAGCTTAGAAGGGGTCATAGGCACAGATACGCAGTATTTT. It codes for CASSLEGVIGTDTQYF.

This clonotype showed up just a few times. The rearrangement uses TRBV20-1 and TRBJ1-1, with 7 bases aligning to TRBD1. Germline V gene data show CDR1 as DFQATT and CDR2 as SNEGSKA (reference sequence). V was pared by 5 bases and J by 4 bases, with 13 bases of the junction left unmatched. The CDR3 contains 15 residues. DNA for the CDR3: TGCAGTGCTGTTTGGGCAGGGGGAAGGAGCACTGAAGCTTTCTTT. This codes for CSAVWAGGRSTEAFF.

The V gene is TRBV10-3, the J gene TRBJ2-1, with D possibly TRBD1 on 6 matching bases. Trimming stripped 0 bases from V and 4 bases from J, with 10 bases between. This CDR3 comprises 15 residues. From germline, CDR1 is ENHRY and CDR2 SYGVKD. This CDR3 is CAISESRQGYNEQFF. The CDR3 coding sequence is TGTGCCATCAGTGAGTCGCGGCAGGGGTACAATGAGCAGTTCTTC.

The rearrangement uses TRBV14 and TRBJ1-2; a weak D match, TRBD1 (6 bases). From germline, CDR1 is SGHDN and CDR2 FVKESK. The V end lost 1 base, the J end lost 8 bases, and 35 bases lay between the germline ends. The CDR3 has 21 residues. The CDR3 reads CASSQGQAENQPREDKLGYTF. In DNA, the CDR3 is TGTGCCAGCAGCCAAGGACAGGCGGAAAACCAACCCCGGGAGGATAAGTTAGGCTACACCTTC.

This clonotype has just a few counts. The gene calls are TRBV5-6 and TRBJ2-5; TRBD2 matches 13 bases. V gave up 3 bases and J gave up 3 bases; unmatched junction bases: 8. Germline lookup yields CDR1 SGHDT and CDR2 YYEEEE. CDR3 length: 17 amino acids. This CDR3 is CASSYWTSGGREETQYF. The CDR3 DNA reads as TGTGCCAGCAGCTATTGGACTAGCGGGGGTAGGGAAGAGACCCAGTACTTC.

This clonotype was seen at least ten times. The chain carries TRBV7-8 and TRBJ2-1; D is unresolved. Trimming stripped 5 bases from V and 5 bases from J, with 16 bases between. This CDR3 spans 15 amino acids. Germline lookup yields CDR1 SGHVS and CDR2 FQNEAQ. CDR3 sequence (DNA): TGTGCCAGCAGCCACAGACCCCGATTTGACAATGAGCAGTTCTTC. Its translation: CASSHRPRFDNEQFF.

At least ten counts were recorded for this clonotype. The J gene is TRBJ1-5, the V gene TRBV20-1; perhaps TRBD1 as D (5 bases). Germline assignment: CDR1 DFQATT and CDR2 SNEGSKA (reference sequence). V was trimmed by 3 bases and J by 5 bases, leaving 8 bases between them. The CDR3 has 12 residues. The CDR3: CSASGGDQPQHF. The CDR3 DNA is TGCAGTGCTAGTGGGGGAGATCAGCCCCAGCATTTT.

V gene TRBV4-1 combines with J gene TRBJ2-1, with 9 bases matching TRBD2. CDR3 length: 16 amino acids. Germline CDR1 reads MGHRA; CDR2 reads YSYEKL. J was trimmed by 0 bases and V by 5 bases; bases with no gene match: 5. CDR3 sequence reads: CASSEGLASSYNEQFF. The CDR3 nucleotides read TGCGCCAGCAGCGAGGGACTAGCCAGCTCCTACAATGAGCAGTTCTTC.

This clonotype was observed many times. This chain joins TRBV5-1 and TRBJ2-5, with D perhaps TRBD1 (6 bases). In germline, CDR1 is SGHRS, CDR2 YFSETQ. The V end was cut by 0 bases, the J end by 5 bases, with 11 bases between. CDR3 size: 14 residues. The CDR3 protein is CASSLGTGPETQYF. The DNA of the CDR3 is TGCGCCAGCAGCTTGGGAACAGGGCCGGAGACCCAGTACTTC.

This clonotype was seen repeatedly, ten times or more. V gene TRBV4-2 combines with J gene TRBJ1-1, with no clear D. The CDR3 has 14 amino acids. Germline V gene sequence: CDR1 LGHNA, CDR2 YNFKEQ. The V end was cut by 1 base, the J end by 5 bases, with 11 bases between. The DNA of the CDR3 is TGTGCCAGCAGCCAAGTCCAAGGTGGGACTGAAGCTTTCTTT. It encodes CASSQVQGGTEAFF.

This clonotype was recorded a few times. The chain joins TRBV4-3 to TRBJ1-4; D possibly corresponds to TRBD1 (6 bases). The CDR3 totals 19 residues. Trimming pared 0 bases from V and 0 bases from J, leaving 17 bases between. Germline values: CDR1 LGHNA, CDR2 YSLEER. The CDR3 sequence: CASSQETADSVPTNEKLFF. The CDR3 nucleotides read TGCGCCAGCAGCCAAGAGACTGCGGACAGCGTCCCAACTAATGAAAAACTGTTTTTT.